These 13 T cell receptor beta chains came from one sample sequenced in a study of CD8+CD57+ T cells in acquired aplastic anemia. Patients included in sequencing had previously demonstrated CD8+CD57+ cell expansion by flow cytometry. Genomic DNA provided the template from which TCR beta VDJ and CDR3 profiles were obtained. MiXCR was run by TCRdb on the reads, yielding one entry per CDR3 protein. The sample consists of approximately 170,000 distinct CDR3 sequences, around 43% of them appearing once. Material: sorted CD4+, CD8+, or CD8+CD57+ T cells (not recorded which) from PBMCs. These TCRs come from a human donor with aplastic anemia.

Ten or more counts support this clonotype. The chain carries TRBV9 and TRBJ1-5; TRBD1 is a possible D gene (5 bases). V lost 4 bases and J 5 bases, leaving 13 bases between the germline ends. The CDR3 loop spans 14 amino acids. The germline V gene encodes CDR1 SGDLS and CDR2 YYNGEE. CDR3 region: CASSPRGGDQPQHF. The DNA of the CDR3 is TGTGCCAGCAGCCCGCGCGGGGGAGATCAGCCCCAGCATTTT.

This clonotype was detected a few times. This rearrangement joins TRBV15 to TRBJ1-2, with D possibly TRBD1 on 5 matching bases. Germline V gene sequence: CDR1 LNHNV, CDR2 YYDKDF (reference sequence). CDR3 length equals 13 residues. V lost 1 base to trimming and J lost 8 bases, with 11 bases between them. CDR3 loop: CATSRGRQRGYTF. CDR3 nucleotide sequence: TGTGCCACCAGCAGAGGACGACAGAGAGGCTACACCTTC.

This clonotype occurred a few times. This may arise from a read error, as a much more abundant clone is one base away. The CDR3 does not close with the conserved phenylalanine or tryptophan, likely indicating a read error. CDR3 loop: CASSRVGTQYV. The CDR3 coding sequence is TGTGCCAGCAGTCGGGTCGGGACCCAGTACGTC. The chain joins TRBV6-5 to TRBJ2-5; D is uncertain. CDR1 MNHEY and CDR2 SVGAGI come from the germline V gene. Trimming stripped 5 bases from V and 7 bases from J, with 8 bases between. The CDR3 length is 11 residues.

This clonotype was detected only once. The rearrangement uses TRBV10-3 and TRBJ2-2; 7 bases fit TRBD2. Looked up from germline, CDR1 is ENHRY and CDR2 is SYGVKD. J gave up 0 bases and V 6 bases, and 1 base lay outside the gene matches. The CDR3 is 14 residues long. The CDR3 DNA sequence: TGTGCCATCAGGGGACTAACGAACACCGGGGAGCTGTTTTTT. Translation gives CAIRGLTNTGELFF.

Worth noting for this clonotype: A read error may be the cause here, since a much bigger clone is one base away. The chain joins TRBV24-1 to TRBJ2-2; D ambiguous. In germline, CDR1 is KGHDR, CDR2 SFDVKD. CDR3 size: 14 residues. The CDR3 region has the DNA TGTCCCAGCAGCCTCAATCCAGGTTCCGGGGAGCTGTTTTTT. It is translated as CPSSLNPGSGELFF.

Details on this clonotype: A read error is possible here, since a much larger clone lies one base away. V is TRBV10-1 and J is TRBJ2-2, with TRBD2 matching over 12 bases. CDR3 length: 16 residues. Germline-derived CDR1 and CDR2 are WNHNN and SYGVQD (reference sequence). The chain's CDR3 is CASTTSGGERTGELSF. CDR3 nucleotide sequence: TGTGCCAGCACGACTAGCGGGGGCGAGAGGACCGGGGAGCTGTCTTTT.

This clonotype was counted many times. J is TRBJ1-2 and V is TRBV28; 9 bases fit TRBD1. The CDR3 covers 13 residues. Germline CDR1 is MDHEN and CDR2 is SYDVKM. After removal of 6 bases from V and 8 bases from J, the junction contained 7 bases not matched to a gene. The CDR3 region is CASSVQGAAGYTF. In DNA, the CDR3 is TGTGCCAGCAGCGTACAGGGGGCGGCCGGCTACACCTTC.

The chain combines TRBV19 with TRBJ2-1, with D perhaps TRBD1 (6 bases). Germline CDR1 LNHDA, CDR2 SQIVND (reference sequence). This CDR3 is 14 amino acids long. Trimming removed 6 bases at V and 5 bases at J, with 14 bases between. The DNA of the CDR3 is TGTGCCAGTAGCCCCTTGGGGGCGAACAATGAGCAGTTCTTC. Residues: CASSPLGANNEQFF.

The table lists this clonotype with many counts. The genes are TRBV6-5 and TRBJ1-3; D is undetermined. From germline, CDR1 is MNHEY and CDR2 SVGAGI. The CDR3 extends over 13 amino acids. The germline V and J ends were trimmed by 2 bases and 3 bases, with 5 bases remaining between them. CDR3 DNA sequence: TGTGCCAGCAGTTACACAGTTGGAAACACCATATATTTT. It specifies CASSYTVGNTIYF.

This clonotype was found many times. The chain uses TRBV10-2 and TRBJ2-7; D tentatively fits TRBD1 or TRBD2 (6 bases each). This CDR3 is built from 17 residues. V was trimmed by 3 bases and J by 2 bases, leaving 20 bases between them. Germline loops: CDR1 WSHSY, CDR2 SAAADI. Written as DNA, the CDR3 is TGCGCCAGCAGTGAATTAAGGGGGAGGTCTCCCACCTACGAGCAGTACTTC. Translating it yields CASSELRGRSPTYEQYF.

This clonotype was observed a handful of times. This chain connects TRBV12-3 or TRBV12-4 to TRBJ1-3; no clear D. This CDR3 is built from 14 residues. V was cut by 6 bases and J by 1 base, with 10 bases left in between. In DNA, the CDR3 is TGTGCCAGCAGCTTGGGAATATCTGGAAACACCATATATTTT. Its protein product is CASSLGISGNTIYF.

This chain joins TRBV19 and TRBJ1-2; the match to TRBD1 covers 8 bases. CDR3 length equals 12 residues. The J segment lost 6 bases and the V segment lost 6 bases, leaving 3 bases of the junction unmatched. The germline V gene has CDR1 LNHDA and CDR2 SQIVND (reference sequence). The CDR3 DNA follows: TGTGCCAGTAGACAGGGGGTGGATGGCTACACCTTC. Amino acids: CASRQGVDGYTF.

This clonotype was counted between two and nine times. A much larger clone differs from this one at a single base, so this may be a read error. This chain links TRBV20-1 with TRBJ1-4; no definite D call. The CDR3 consists of 15 residues. Germline CDR1 DFQATT, CDR2 SNEGSKA (reference sequence). The CDR3 DNA follows: TGCAGTCCTAGAATACCGACGGGTGCTAATGAAAAACTGTTTTTT. Protein product: CSPRIPTGANEKLFF.